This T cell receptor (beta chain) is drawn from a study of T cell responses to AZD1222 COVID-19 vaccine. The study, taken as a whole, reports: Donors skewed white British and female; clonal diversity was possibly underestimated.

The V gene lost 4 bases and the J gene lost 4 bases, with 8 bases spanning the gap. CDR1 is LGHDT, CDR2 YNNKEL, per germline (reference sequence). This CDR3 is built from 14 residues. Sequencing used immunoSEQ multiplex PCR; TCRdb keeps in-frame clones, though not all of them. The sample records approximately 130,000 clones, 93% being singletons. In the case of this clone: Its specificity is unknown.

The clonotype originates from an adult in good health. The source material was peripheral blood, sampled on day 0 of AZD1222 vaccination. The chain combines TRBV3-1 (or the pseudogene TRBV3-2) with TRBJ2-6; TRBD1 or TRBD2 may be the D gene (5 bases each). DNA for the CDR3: TGTGCCAGCAGCCGGGACCTCGGGGCCAACGTCCTGACTTTC. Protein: CASSRDLGANVLTF.